The 28 T cell receptor beta chains below come from one sample, sequenced in a study of T cells in Graves' hyperthyroidism and ophthalmopathy. Regions amplified from RNA transcripts were the TCR beta CDR3 regions. A first-round RT-PCR of the TCR CDR3 used the HTBI primer set. TCRdb independently ran MiXCR on the multiplex PCR reads; one entry per CDR3 protein. This table has over 450,000 distinct CDR3 sequences, 17% appearing once. Sequenced material: blood. The source is a young woman with Graves' ophthalmopathy.

This clonotype was detected many times. This sequence joins TRBV3-1 and TRBJ1-2, with a possible D match to TRBD1 (5 bases). V lost 0 bases and J lost 3, with 8 bases in between. Germline CDR1 reads LGHDT; CDR2 reads YNNKEL (reference sequence). The CDR3 is 14 amino acids. The CDR3 sequence: CASSQEARDYGYTF. The CDR3 nucleotides are TGTGCCAGCAGCCAAGAGGCCAGGGACTATGGCTACACCTTC.

This clonotype turned up a few times. The chain links TRBV29-1 to TRBJ1-2, with a possible D match to TRBD1 (5 bases). Trimming shortened V by 4 bases and J by 4 bases, and 10 bases separated the two germline ends. There are 12 residues in the CDR3. In germline, CDR1 is SQVTM, CDR2 ANQGSEA. The CDR3 DNA reads as TGCAGCGTTGGACAGCTCATCTATGGCTACACCTTC. The encoded protein is CSVGQLIYGYTF.

This clonotype was counted ten times or more. J is TRBJ1-4 and V is TRBV28, with a weak D call TRBD1 (6 bases). Germline CDR1 MDHEN, CDR2 SYDVKM. This CDR3 contains 17 residues. Trimming pared 7 bases from V and 0 bases from J, leaving 18 bases between. The CDR3 sequence: CASIHNGGPATNEKLFF. CDR3 nucleotide sequence: TGTGCCAGCATCCATAATGGGGGGCCTGCAACTAATGAAAAACTGTTTTTT.

This clonotype appeared a few times. J is TRBJ1-5 and V is TRBV12-3 or TRBV12-4, with D possibly TRBD1 on 6 matching bases. The CDR3 runs 15 residues. Trimming pared 6 bases from V and 3 bases from J, leaving 15 bases between. The CDR3 reads CASSLEGDLNQPQHF. The CDR3 region has the DNA TGTGCCAGCAGCCTGGAGGGGGACCTCAATCAGCCCCAGCATTTT.

This clonotype was recorded many times. The V and J genes are TRBV28 and TRBJ2-1; 11 bases fit TRBD2. Germline CDR1 is MDHEN and CDR2 is SYDVKM. V trimming: 6 bases; J trimming: 5 bases; junction bases outside the gene matches: 6. The CDR3 contains 15 residues. The CDR3 loop is CASSPGTSGNNEQFF. The DNA for the CDR3 is TGTGCCAGCAGCCCAGGGACTAGCGGTAACAATGAGCAGTTCTTC.

There are many counts of this clonotype. The genes are TRBV20-1 and TRBJ2-7; D unresolved. Looked up from germline, CDR1 is DFQATT and CDR2 is SNEGSKA (reference sequence). CDR3 length: 15 residues. Trimming pared 0 bases from V and 5 bases from J, leaving 17 bases between. The CDR3: CSARDDRPSHNEQYF. As DNA, the CDR3 is TGCAGTGCTAGAGATGACCGGCCATCGCACAACGAGCAGTACTTC.

This clonotype was detected only a few times. This rearrangement joins TRBV27 to TRBJ1-1; maybe TRBD1 (6 bases). CDR3 size: 16 residues. Trimming cost V 2 bases and J 4 bases, with 17 bases left between them. Germline values: CDR1 MNHEY, CDR2 SMNVEV (reference sequence). The CDR3, as DNA: TGTGCCAGCAGTTTAGGTATGGGGGGCCTAGGCACTGAAGCTTTCTTT. It specifies CASSLGMGGLGTEAFF.

In this sample, this clonotype turned up a few times. CDR3 sequence reads: CASSLGQGGVNSPLHF. The CDR3 nucleotides are TGTGCCAGCAGCTTGGGACAGGGAGGAGTGAATTCACCCCTCCACTTT. This chain joins TRBV13 and TRBJ1-6; 9 nucleotides align to TRBD1. J was trimmed by 7 bases and V by 3 bases; bases with no gene match: 7. The CDR3 spans 16 residues. CDR1 is PRHDT, CDR2 FYEKMQ, per germline (reference sequence).

This clonotype was seen ten or more times. The rearrangement links TRBV6-5 to TRBJ2-3, with D perhaps TRBD2 (6 bases). V lost 1 base to trimming and J lost 4 bases, with 12 bases between them. The CDR3 totals 15 residues. Germline V CDR1 and CDR2: MNHEY, SVGAGI. CDR3 sequence (DNA): TGTGCCAGCAGTTACTTCGAGGGACTCCCAGATACGCAGTATTTT. It translates to CASSYFEGLPDTQYF.

This clonotype was counted between two and nine times. This sequence joins TRBV20-1 and TRBJ2-7; 14 nucleotides align to TRBD2. Germline-derived CDR1 and CDR2 are DFQATT and SNEGSKA (reference sequence). Losses at the gene ends were 4 bases for V and 4 bases for J; bases not matched to a gene: 9. CDR3 length: 16 residues. CDR3: CSAKNPGLAGVYEQYF. CDR3 DNA: TGCAGTGCTAAGAACCCGGGACTAGCGGGAGTATACGAGCAGTACTTC.

The gene calls are TRBV27 and TRBJ2-6, with 7 bases matching TRBD2. The V gene's germline CDR1 is MNHEY and CDR2 SMNVEV (reference sequence). This CDR3 has 16 amino acids. J lost 0 bases, V lost 4 bases, and 3 bases had no gene match. The chain's CDR3 is CASSWEGISGANVLTF. DNA for the CDR3: TGTGCCAGCAGTTGGGAGGGGATCTCTGGGGCCAACGTCCTGACTTTC.

In this sample, this clonotype turned up a few times. This chain joins TRBV4-2 and TRBJ2-1; 9 bases match TRBD2. The CDR3 runs 14 residues. Unmatched junction bases numbered 6, after V lost 3 bases and J lost 9 bases. Germline lookup yields CDR1 LGHNA and CDR2 YNFKEQ. CDR3 sequence (DNA): TGTGCCAGCAGCCACCGGGGACTAGCCGGTGAGCAGTTCTTC. It encodes CASSHRGLAGEQFF.

The chain is built from TRBV19 and TRBJ2-5; unclear D gene. The germline V gene has CDR1 LNHDA and CDR2 SQIVND (reference sequence). The V gene lost 5 bases and the J gene lost 7 bases, with 11 bases spanning the gap. The CDR3 length is 12 residues. The CDR3 reads CASSFDLMTQYF. CDR3 in DNA: TGTGCCAGTAGTTTCGACCTAATGACCCAGTACTTC.

This clonotype was recorded many times. The rearrangement uses TRBV7-9 and TRBJ2-7; 12 bases are shared with TRBD1. V shed 5 bases and J 4 bases; nucleotides not matched to a gene: 6. This CDR3 has 15 residues. The germline CDR1 and CDR2 sequences are SEHNR and FQNEAQ (reference sequence). CDR3 DNA sequence: TGTGCCAGCAGCAACCGGGACAGGGGGCTTTACGAGCAGTACTTC. Translation: CASSNRDRGLYEQYF.

This clonotype was seen at least ten times. This chain connects TRBV7-9 to TRBJ2-7, with 11 bases lining up with TRBD2. CDR1 and CDR2 from the germline V gene are SEHNR and FQNEAQ (reference sequence). V was clipped by 2 bases and J by 5 bases; unmatched bases: 8. This CDR3 contains 16 residues. CDR3 sequence: CASSLLILAGDNEQYF. Here the CDR3 DNA reads TGTGCCAGCAGCTTATTAATACTAGCGGGAGACAACGAGCAGTACTTC.

This clonotype has more than one count but fewer than ten. The chain links TRBV6-1 to TRBJ2-7; no reliable D call. Looked up from germline, CDR1 is MNHNS and CDR2 is SASEGT. V lost 5 bases and J lost 2, with 13 bases in between. This CDR3 contains 14 residues. The CDR3 sequence: CASSSPVSTYEQYF. The CDR3 bases are TGTGCCAGCAGTTCCCCCGTTTCGACCTACGAGCAGTACTTC.

This clonotype was detected ten times or more. The chain employs TRBV5-1 and TRBJ1-1; D gene ambiguous. Trimming stripped 0 bases from V and 8 bases from J, with 8 bases between. Germline V CDR1 and CDR2: SGHRS, YFSETQ. CDR3 size: 12 residues. The CDR3 coding sequence is TGCGCCAGCAGCTTGGAGATGGGGGAAGCTTTCTTT. As protein: CASSLEMGEAFF.

This clonotype was observed a few times. The rearrangement joins TRBV11-2 to TRBJ1-1; D remains ambiguous. The CDR3 runs to 14 residues. CDR1 and CDR2 from the germline V gene are SGHAT and FQNNGV. The V gene lost 4 bases and the J gene lost 0 bases, with 9 bases spanning the gap. The CDR3 coding sequence is TGTGCCAGCAGCTATACAGATATGAACACTGAAGCTTTCTTT. The encoded protein is CASSYTDMNTEAFF.

In its sample, this clonotype was seen many times. This CDR3 is CSARNSDTGELFF. CDR3 sequence (DNA): TGCAGTGCTAGAAACTCGGACACCGGGGAGCTGTTTTTT. The V gene is TRBV20-1, the J gene TRBJ2-2; D is undetermined. V shed 2 bases and J shed 3 bases, with 7 bases lying between them. Per germline, CDR1 DFQATT and CDR2 SNEGSKA (reference sequence). The CDR3 sequence is 13 residues long.

The chain couples TRBV5-1 to TRBJ2-1; 7 positions agree with TRBD2. Per the germline V gene, CDR1 is SGHRS and CDR2 is YFSETQ. With 4 bases clipped from V and 8 bases from J, the junction kept 9 bases outside the gene matches. The CDR3 is 14 residues long. The chain's CDR3 is CASSGGRYGDEQFF. The CDR3 DNA reads as TGCGCCAGCAGCGGCGGGAGATATGGGGATGAGCAGTTCTTC.

This clonotype turned up a few times. This CDR3 is CASSLDSPGELFF. CDR3 nucleotides: TGTGCCAGCAGCTTAGATTCTCCCGGGGAGCTGTTTTTT. The chain joins TRBV11-3 to TRBJ2-2; unclear D gene. Between the trimmed V and J ends, which lost 0 bases and 6 bases, there was a span of 5 bases. Germline V gene sequence: CDR1 SGHNT, CDR2 YENEEA. The CDR3 loop spans 13 amino acids.

This clonotype was seen repeatedly, ten times or more. V is TRBV28 and J is TRBJ1-5; D remains ambiguous. CDR3 length: 13 amino acids. Per the germline V gene, CDR1 is MDHEN and CDR2 is SYDVKM. Trimming removed 1 base from V and 9 bases from J, with 10 bases in between. CDR3 sequence: CASSLSTLRPQHF. CDR3 DNA sequence: TGTGCCAGCAGTTTATCCACCCTTCGGCCCCAGCATTTT.

The chain is built from TRBV6-1 and TRBJ2-2, with 7 bases lining up with TRBD2. The CDR3 is made up of 16 amino acids. The V and J ends lost 10 bases and 6 bases, in that order; junction bases with no gene match: 17. Germline V gene lookup returns CDR1 MNHNS and CDR2 SASEGT. The CDR3 sequence: CAITGGGAKGAGELFF. CDR3 DNA: TGTGCCATTACGGGGGGAGGGGCTAAGGGAGCCGGGGAGCTGTTTTTT.

This clonotype was counted at least ten times. At one end the junction does not follow the germline gene, possibly because of a read error. J is TRBJ2-7 and V is TRBV5-1; 9 nucleotides agree with TRBD2. CDR3 length equals 15 residues. Germline V gene data show CDR1 as SGHRS and CDR2 as YFSETQ. DNA for the CDR3: TGTGCCAGCAGCTTAGGTCTAGCGGGGACTTACGAGCAGTACTTC. Translated, it gives CASSLGLAGTYEQYF.

This clonotype occurred many times. V and J are TRBV19 and TRBJ1-1; 7 nucleotides match TRBD1. The V and J ends lost 5 bases and 2 bases, in that order; junction bases with no gene match: 8. The CDR3 length is 15 residues. Germline V gene lookup returns CDR1 LNHDA and CDR2 SQIVND (reference sequence). CDR3 region: CASSVKGAGNTEAFF. CDR3 bases: TGTGCCAGTAGTGTCAAGGGGGCAGGCAACACTGAAGCTTTCTTT.

Ten or more counts support this clonotype. The CDR3 spells CAISATGESTEAFF. The DNA for the CDR3 is TGTGCCATCAGTGCGACAGGGGAGAGCACTGAAGCTTTCTTT. The rearrangement links TRBV10-3 to TRBJ1-1; 8 bases match TRBD1. V gave up 4 bases and J gave up 4 bases; unmatched junction bases: 5. In germline, CDR1 is ENHRY, CDR2 SYGVKD. The CDR3 is 14 residues long.

This clonotype was found a few times. The gene calls are TRBV7-2 and TRBJ1-4, with 9 bases identical to TRBD1. Germline loops: CDR1 SGHTA, CDR2 FQGNSA. Trimming at V came to 5 bases and at J to 4 bases, leaving 5 bases not matched to a gene. The CDR3 runs 15 residues. DNA of the CDR3: TGTGCCAGCAGCCGAAGGACAGGGGTTAATGAAAAACTGTTTTTT. Protein sequence: CASSRRTGVNEKLFF.

This clonotype appeared many times. The gene calls are TRBV7-9 and TRBJ2-5; 9 bases line up with TRBD1. The CDR3 extends over 13 amino acids. V was pared by 5 bases and J by 5 bases, with 3 bases of the junction left unmatched. Per the germline V gene, CDR1 is SEHNR and CDR2 is FQNEAQ (reference sequence). CDR3 nucleotides: TGTGCCAGCAGCGGGACAGGGCCCGAGACCCAGTACTTC. Its protein is CASSGTGPETQYF.